This T cell receptor (beta chain) is drawn from a study of T cells in Graves' hyperthyroidism and ophthalmopathy. General observations from the study: Expanded thyroid clonotypes (above 0.001) were mostly also found in blood. Patients with ophthalmopathy were separated from those with stable hyperthyroidism by a 13 V-J model. Ophthalmopathy was predicted by the model a median of about 6.5 months ahead of onset.

TCR beta CDR3 regions were amplified from RNA. Carried out on the TCR CDR3, a first-round RT-PCR used the HTBI primer set. TCRdb reprocessed the multiplex PCR reads via MiXCR and lists one record per CDR3 protein. The repertoire includes approximately 690,000 distinct CDR3 sequences, roughly 20% of them detected once, and about 35% sits in the top ten. Based on clinical symptoms, serum thyroxine and TRAb, thyroid ultrasound and orbital computed tomography, diagnoses were reached. This clonotype was recorded many times. Its antigen is undetermined. The material sequenced was blood. This TCR was recovered from a man aged 30 to 39 with Graves' ophthalmopathy.

This chain's CDR3 is CASARTGGITEAFF. As DNA, the CDR3 is TGTGCCAGTGCCCGGACAGGTGGAATCACTGAAGCTTTCTTT. The V gene is TRBV28, the J gene TRBJ1-1, with 7 bases lining up with TRBD1. The ends lost 9 bases at V and 4 bases at J; junction bases unmatched: 11. Germline V gene lookup returns CDR1 MDHEN and CDR2 SYDVKM. This CDR3 spans 14 amino acids.